The 6 T cell receptor beta chains given below trace back to one sample, sequenced in a study of blood T cell repertoires in COVID-19. TCRdb keeps only in-frame clones here, not all; method: immunoSEQ multiplex PCR. The sample holds some 50,000 clones; around 86% are singletons and the top ten take approximately 4.7%. Sequencing was performed on peripheral blood. The receptors here all came from a human donor in a cohort sampled during active COVID-19.

The CDR3 DNA reads TGTGCCAGCAGCTTATGGGACAGAGGTACCGGGGAGCTGTTTTTT. Amino acid sequence: CASSLWDRGTGELFF. The chain joins TRBV7-2 to TRBJ2-2; 7 positions agree with TRBD1. CDR1 SGHTA and CDR2 FQGNSA come from the germline V gene. Germline trimming cut 2 bases from V and 5 bases from J; bases unmatched to any gene: 5. The CDR3 contains 15 residues.

The chain uses TRBV5-5 and TRBJ2-6; no reliable D call. This CDR3 contains 16 residues. The germline V gene has CDR1 SGHKS and CDR2 YYEKEE (reference sequence). Trimming cost V 0 bases and J 0 bases, with 7 bases left between them. The CDR3 DNA is TGTGCCAGCAGCTTGGGAACCAGCTCTGGGGCCAACGTCCTGACTTTC. It is translated as CASSLGTSSGANVLTF.

This clone came up once. This rearrangement joins TRBV21-1 to TRBJ2-5; TRBD2, the D gene given by the table, was not confirmed from the DNA. TRBV21-1 is an annotated pseudogene. CDR3 length: 15 amino acids. CDR3 region: CASSKVGVGGETQYF. The CDR3 DNA follows: TGTGCCAGCAGCAAAGTAGGGGTGGGAGGGGAGACCCAGTACTTC.

The chain combines TRBV7-9 with TRBJ1-2, with TRBD1 matching over 8 bases. In germline, CDR1 is SEHNR, CDR2 FQNEAQ (reference sequence). With 1 base clipped from V and 3 bases from J, the junction kept 10 bases outside the gene matches. The CDR3 sequence is 17 residues long. In DNA, the CDR3 is TGTGCCAGCAGCTTAGTATATCGACAGGGGCCCCACTATGGCTACACCTTC. Amino acids: CASSLVYRQGPHYGYTF.

The chain uses TRBV27 and TRBJ2-3, with 7 bases lining up with TRBD2. Looked up from germline, CDR1 is MNHEY and CDR2 is SMNVEV (reference sequence). Trimming took 2 bases from V and 4 from J; bases not matched to a gene: 3. The CDR3 is made up of 14 amino acids. CDR3 DNA sequence: TGTGCCAGCAGTTTAGGAGGGAGGGCAGATACGCAGTATTTT. It translates to CASSLGGRADTQYF.

V is TRBV18 and J is TRBJ2-1; 9 bases fit TRBD2. In germline, CDR1 is KGHSH, CDR2 LQKENI. The J segment lost 9 bases and the V segment lost 3 bases, leaving 3 bases of the junction unmatched. The CDR3 has 13 residues. CDR3 DNA sequence: TGTGCCAGCTCACCGGGACTAGCAATTGAGCAGTTCTTC. It codes for CASSPGLAIEQFF.